The 21 T cell receptor beta chains given below trace back to one sample, sequenced in a study of T cell repertoires in cytomegalovirus infection. In TCRdb, the reads were re-called with MiXCR into one record per CDR3 protein. This sample carries just under 300,000 distinct CDR3 sequences, around 10% of them seen once, and the ten largest clones take 2% to 3%. The sequenced material came from PBMCs. These receptors were collected from a human donor in good health (CMV status not recorded). Some clones in this sample may be carry-over from other donors' samples.

This clonotype came up many times. J is TRBJ1-1 and V is TRBV25-1; D remains ambiguous. Germline values: CDR1 MGHDK, CDR2 SYGVNS. Trimming removed 4 bases from V and 4 bases from J, with 10 bases in between. This CDR3 comprises 13 residues. The CDR3 region has the DNA TGTGCCAGCAGTGTTGACCTTCGCACTGAAGCTTTCTTT. Its protein product is CASSVDLRTEAFF.

This clonotype was counted ten times or more. This chain joins TRBV4-2 and TRBJ1-1, with unresolved D. The CDR3 runs to 17 residues. Germline V CDR1 and CDR2: LGHNA, YNFKEQ. Trimming stripped 0 bases from V and 1 base from J, with 15 bases between. CDR3 sequence reads: CASSQDYMDSPNTEAFF. DNA of the CDR3: TGTGCCAGCAGCCAAGATTATATGGACTCCCCGAACACTGAAGCTTTCTTT.

This clonotype was detected many times. The J gene is TRBJ2-3, the V gene TRBV28; perhaps TRBD2 as D (7 bases). Germline loops: CDR1 MDHEN, CDR2 SYDVKM. This CDR3 comprises 15 residues. Trimming shortened V by 7 bases and J by 4 bases, and 18 bases separated the two germline ends. This CDR3 is CASMSRGEGADTQYF. CDR3 sequence (DNA): TGTGCCAGCATGTCGAGGGGGGAGGGCGCAGATACGCAGTATTTT.

This clonotype was detected many times. The V and J genes are TRBV7-9 and TRBJ2-7; possible D gene TRBD1, 7 bases. This CDR3 region has 14 residues. Germline CDR1 and CDR2: SEHNR and FQNEAQ (reference sequence). Trimming shortened V by 2 bases and J by 12 bases, and 20 bases separated the two germline ends. The CDR3 reads CASSLPRQGGITYF. The CDR3 nucleotides read TGTGCCAGCAGCTTACCCAGACAGGGAGGAATTACGTACTTC.

This clonotype was counted ten times or more. The V and J genes are TRBV5-5 and TRBJ2-5, with D possibly matching TRBD2 (5 bases). Trimming shortened V by 4 bases and J by 2 bases, and 15 bases separated the two germline ends. Germline V CDR1 and CDR2: SGHKS, YYEKEE (reference sequence). CDR3 length equals 15 residues. Written as DNA, the CDR3 is TGTGCCAGCAGCCTCAGCGGAGCTCCACAAGAGACCCAGTACTTC. This sequence encodes CASSLSGAPQETQYF.

The sample holds a few counts of this clonotype. The V and J genes are TRBV5-1 and TRBJ2-2; D unresolved. Per germline, CDR1 SGHRS and CDR2 YFSETQ. This CDR3 is 12 amino acids long. With 5 bases removed from V and 7 bases from J, the gap between germline ends came to 9 bases. CDR3: CASRLSGGELFF. CDR3 DNA sequence: TGCGCCAGCAGATTATCAGGCGGGGAGCTGTTTTTT.

This clonotype was observed many times. The gene calls are TRBV7-2 and TRBJ2-2; D unclear. CDR1 is SGHTA and CDR2 is FQGNSA in the germline V gene. The CDR3 is 15 amino acids. With 5 bases removed from V and 4 bases from J, the gap between germline ends came to 14 bases. CDR3: CASSPGRRFTGELFF. Written as DNA, the CDR3 is TGTGCCAGCAGCCCTGGACGGAGATTCACCGGGGAGCTGTTTTTT.

This clonotype was recorded a few times. This chain links TRBV29-1 with TRBJ2-1; TRBD2 matches at 12 bases. The V segment lost 5 bases and the J segment 7 bases; nucleotides outside the gene matches: 21. Germline CDR1 and CDR2: SQVTM and ANQGSEA. The CDR3 is 19 residues long. CDR3 protein: CSVPEGPSGGARVGNEQFF. In nucleotides, the CDR3 is TGCAGCGTTCCCGAGGGGCCTAGCGGGGGGGCTCGGGTTGGTAATGAGCAGTTCTTC.

Many counts were recorded for this clonotype. This chain connects TRBV25-1 to TRBJ2-7; D is unresolved. The CDR3 extends over 14 amino acids. CDR1 and CDR2 (germline): MGHDK, SYGVNS. Trimming stripped 8 bases from V and 4 bases from J, with 18 bases between. In nucleotides, the CDR3 is TGTGCCAGCCGGAGCCAAGGGTGGGGTTACGAGCAGTACTTC. Translating it yields CASRSQGWGYEQYF.

The rearrangement joins TRBV2 to TRBJ2-7, with D possibly TRBD1 on 5 matching bases. Germline CDR1 SNHLY, CDR2 FYNNEI. This CDR3 contains 13 residues. Deletions cut 1 base from V and 3 bases from J, with 7 bases between. CDR3: CASSEGQNYEQYV. The CDR3, as DNA: TGTGCCAGCAGTGAAGGACAGAACTACGAGCAGTACGTC.

This clonotype appeared a few times. V usage is TRBV5-4 and J usage is TRBJ2-1, with 8 bases aligning to TRBD1. The length of the CDR3 is 15 residues. The V and J ends lost 3 bases and 3 bases, in that order; junction bases with no gene match: 5. Germline lookup yields CDR1 SGHNT and CDR2 YYREEE (reference sequence). CDR3 in amino acids: CASSSLTGDYNEQFF. CDR3 in DNA: TGTGCCAGCAGCTCGTTGACAGGGGACTACAATGAGCAGTTCTTC. Together with reference TRBV5-4 and TRBJ2-1, the CDR3 gives the full variable domain: ETGVTQSPTHLIKTRGQQVTLRCSSQSGHNTVSWYQQALGQGPQFIFQYYREEENGRGNFPPRFSGLQFPNYSSELNVNALELDDSALYLCASSSLTGDYNEQFFGPGTRLTVL.

This clonotype was observed many times. The chain uses TRBV28 and TRBJ1-2, with 9 positions matching TRBD1. V was pared by 4 bases and J by 6 bases, with 9 bases of the junction left unmatched. This CDR3 has 15 residues. CDR1 is MDHEN and CDR2 is SYDVKM in the germline V gene. For the CDR3, the DNA is TGTGCCAGCAGTTCCGGGACAGGGATAATTAATGGCTACACCTTC. Protein sequence: CASSSGTGIINGYTF.

This clonotype was recorded a few times. The chain employs TRBV7-4 and TRBJ1-5; D uncertain. The CDR3 runs 15 residues. Trimming removed 1 base at V and 0 bases at J, with 7 bases between. CDR1 is SGHVT, CDR2 SQSDAQ, per germline. The CDR3 nucleotides are TGTGCCAGCAGCTTAGTTCGGGGTAGCAATCAGCCCCAGCATTTT. As protein: CASSLVRGSNQPQHF.

This clonotype was seen more than once but under ten times. The rearrangement joins TRBV13 to TRBJ2-7; D unresolved. Germline assignment: CDR1 PRHDT and CDR2 FYEKMQ (reference sequence). This CDR3 comprises 12 residues. V was shortened by 5 bases and J by 4 bases, with 9 bases between the two germline ends. Written as DNA, the CDR3 is TGTGCCAGCAGCCCCGAGAGGTACGAGCAGTACGTC. The encoded protein is CASSPERYEQYV.

This clonotype was seen at least ten times. J is TRBJ2-1 and V is TRBV28, with 7 positions matching TRBD2. Germline V CDR1 and CDR2: MDHEN, SYDVKM. The CDR3 is made up of 14 amino acids. V lost 5 bases to trimming and J lost 2 bases; unmatched junction nucleotides: 3. CDR3 in DNA: TGTGCCAGCAGTGACGGGGGGACCTACAATGAGCAGTTCTTC. This translates into CASSDGGTYNEQFF. The full variable domain, with the rest looked up from reference TRBV28 and TRBJ2-1, is DVKVTQSSRYLVKRTGEKVFLECVQDMDHENMFWYRQDPGLGLRLIYFSYDVKMKEKGDIPEGYSVSREKKERFSLILESASTNQTSMYLCASSDGGTYNEQFFGPGTRLTVL.

There are a few counts of this clonotype. This CDR3 reads CSASQDRSSYEQYF. Here the CDR3 DNA reads TGCAGTGCTAGCCAGGACAGGAGCTCCTACGAGCAGTACTTC. J is TRBJ2-7 and V is TRBV20-1; TRBD1 matches at 7 bases. There are 14 residues in the CDR3. Germline V CDR1 and CDR2: DFQATT, SNEGSKA (reference sequence). Trimming cost V 3 bases and J 0 bases; bases outside gene matches: 5.

V is TRBV20-1 and J is TRBJ2-1; no clear D. The germline V and J ends were trimmed by 0 bases and 2 bases, with 14 bases remaining between them. This CDR3 spans 16 amino acids. Germline lookup yields CDR1 DFQATT and CDR2 SNEGSKA (reference sequence). This CDR3 is CSARDTRTLTYNEQFF. The CDR3 DNA reads TGCAGTGCTAGAGATACCCGCACCTTGACCTACAATGAGCAGTTCTTC.

The chain recombines TRBV5-5 with TRBJ1-2, with 7 bases matching TRBD1. Germline loops: CDR1 SGHKS, CDR2 YYEKEE (reference sequence). This CDR3 spans 14 amino acids. The ends lost 5 bases at V and 7 bases at J; junction bases unmatched: 11. This CDR3 reads CASRLTGVDGGYTF. The CDR3 DNA follows: TGTGCCAGCAGACTAACAGGGGTGGACGGTGGCTACACCTTC.

This clonotype occurred many times. The V call is TRBV28, the J call TRBJ2-4, with 7 bases identical to TRBD2. The CDR3 runs 16 residues. CDR1 and CDR2 (germline): MDHEN, SYDVKM. With 7 bases clipped from V and 2 bases from J, the junction kept 11 bases outside the gene matches. The CDR3 is CASTSTSGVTKNIQYF. The CDR3, as DNA: TGTGCCAGCACGTCGACGAGCGGGGTAACCAAAAACATTCAGTACTTC. The full variable domain, in which reference TRBV28 and TRBJ2-4 provide the parts outside the CDR3, is DVKVTQSSRYLVKRTGEKVFLECVQDMDHENMFWYRQDPGLGLRLIYFSYDVKMKEKGDIPEGYSVSREKKERFSLILESASTNQTSMYLCASTSTSGVTKNIQYFGAGTRLSVL.

This clonotype was seen a handful of times. V usage is TRBV27 and J usage is TRBJ2-7, with 8 bases identical to TRBD1. Germline lookup yields CDR1 MNHEY and CDR2 SMNVEV (reference sequence). The ends lost 6 bases at V and 5 bases at J; junction bases unmatched: 3. This CDR3 contains 12 residues. CDR3 sequence: CASSTGGNEQYF. In DNA form, the CDR3 reads TGTGCCAGCAGCACAGGGGGTAACGAGCAGTACTTC.

This clonotype has ten or more counts. The gene calls are TRBV29-1 and TRBJ2-5; possible D gene TRBD2, 5 bases. Germline assignment: CDR1 SQVTM and CDR2 ANQGSEA. V gave up 4 bases and J gave up 4 bases, with 10 bases separating them. The CDR3 is 12 residues long. For the CDR3, the DNA is TGCAGCGTTGCTGGGGAGAGAGAGACCCAGTACTTC. Translating it yields CSVAGERETQYF.